This TCR beta chain is from a study of human T cells and chemical hapten exposure. Study in general: Patch tests put 0.01% DPC on the upper back, read at 6 days. The study enrolled mostly female patients with alopecia areata, totalis or universalis.

The CDR3 consists of 16 residues. From germline, CDR1 is SGHDT and CDR2 YYEEEE. Trimming took off 0 bases at V and 0 bases at J, with 11 bases between the two ends. This clonotype was seen a handful of times. Noted time point: patch test 1, 2 weeks after DPC sensitization. Treatment defined: therapeutic diphenylcyclopropenone sensitization with weekly scalp DPC. Those who donated were patients with alopecia, 18 to 70 years of age, and suitable for DPC. Whole blood, unfractionated, served as the material for total RNA extraction. TCRdb passed the RACE reads through MiXCR, listing each CDR3 protein once. The sample yields some 350,000 distinct CDR3 sequences, about 7% seen once.

This sequence was found in a woman aged 18-29 years with alopecia areata. Some clones in this sample may be carry-over from other donors' samples. The sample here was whole blood, taken in connection with sensitization to the hapten diphenylcyclopropenone (DPC). The chain links TRBV5-6 to TRBJ2-3, with D unclear. As DNA, the CDR3 is TGTGCCAGCAGCTTGGCGACGGGCCCTAGCACAGATACGCAGTATTTT. This sequence encodes CASSLATGPSTDTQYF.